These 12 T cell receptor beta chains share one sample of origin, sequenced in a study of shared clonotypes between healthy human individuals. TCRdb keeps only in-frame clones here, not all; method: immunoSEQ multiplex PCR. The data hold approximately 2,300,000 clones, with under 95% observed a single time. The specimen was naive CD4+ T cells from PBMCs. The subset here: CD45RA+ positively selected. Receptors originate from a man in his late teens or twenties in good health. Some clones in this sample may be carry-over from other donors' samples.

The genes are TRBV4-1 and TRBJ2-1; D remains unclear. CDR3 length: 15 amino acids. Germline V CDR1 and CDR2: MGHRA, YSYEKL. The V end was cut by 0 bases, the J end by 4 bases, with 10 bases between. As DNA, the CDR3 is TGCGCCAGCAGCCAAGAAGGGCCTATATACAATGAGCAGTTCTTC. Protein: CASSQEGPIYNEQFF.

J is TRBJ1-4 and V is TRBV4-1; D ambiguous. Per germline, CDR1 MGHRA and CDR2 YSYEKL. Trimming shortened V by 4 bases and J by 5 bases, and 14 bases separated the two germline ends. The CDR3 loop spans 15 amino acids. The CDR3 reads CASSPTEIRNEKLFF. CDR3 bases: TGCGCCAGCAGCCCAACCGAGATCCGGAATGAAAAACTGTTTTTT.

CDR3 DNA sequence: TGTGCCAGCAGTGAAAGGGTGTATGGTCCTGGATGGGAGCAGTACTTC. Translated, it gives CASSERVYGPGWEQYF. V usage is TRBV6-1 and J usage is TRBJ2-7; D unclear. This CDR3 has 16 residues. Germline V lookup: CDR1 MNHNS, CDR2 SASEGT. V was shortened by 2 bases and J by 7 bases, with 21 bases between the two germline ends.

This clone was counted once. The chain uses TRBV7-3 and TRBJ2-1; 11 bases line up with TRBD1. In germline, CDR1 is SGHTA, CDR2 FQGTGA. This CDR3 region has 16 residues. With 5 bases clipped from V and 4 bases from J, the junction kept 7 bases outside the gene matches. CDR3 sequence reads: CASSRQGQGAYNEQFF. Written as DNA, the CDR3 is TGTGCCAGCAGCCGACAAGGACAGGGGGCTTACAATGAGCAGTTCTTC.

The chain links TRBV25-1 to TRBJ1-6; D may be TRBD1 (5 bases). This CDR3 contains 13 residues. Trimming pared 7 bases from V and 10 bases from J, leaving 14 bases between. Germline V gene lookup returns CDR1 MGHDK and CDR2 SYGVNS. The CDR3 DNA reads TGTGCCAGCATCGGGGCATCAGGCTCACCCCTCCACTTT. It encodes CASIGASGSPLHF.

This clone occurred once. The genes are TRBV6-5 and TRBJ1-2; D is unclear. Germline V gene sequence: CDR1 MNHEY, CDR2 SVGAGI. The CDR3 is made up of 15 amino acids. V dropped 6 bases and J dropped 8 bases, with 22 bases sitting between them. As DNA, the CDR3 is TGTGCCAGCAGAGGCATCTTAAAGGGCAGGCAGGGCTACACCTTC. Protein: CASRGILKGRQGYTF.

The rearrangement joins TRBV5-6 to TRBJ1-2, with D perhaps matching TRBD1 (6 bases). The CDR3 loop spans 14 amino acids. Per germline, CDR1 SGHDT and CDR2 YYEEEE. Trimming removed 2 bases at V and 3 bases at J, with 11 bases between. DNA of the CDR3: TGTGCCAGCAGCTTTAACAGGGCTTACTATGGCTACACCTTC. Translating it yields CASSFNRAYYGYTF.

CDR3 sequence (DNA): TGCGCCAGCAGCCGACACTACACAGCGGGAGGGCCGGGGGAGACCCAGTACTTC. Protein product: CASSRHYTAGGPGETQYF. J is TRBJ2-5 and V is TRBV5-1, with 10 nucleotides matching TRBD2. V was clipped by 4 bases and J by 5 bases; unmatched bases: 17. The CDR3 has 18 amino acids. Germline CDR1 and CDR2: SGHRS and YFSETQ.

The rearrangement links TRBV7-6 to TRBJ1-1; D call uncertain. Trimming left V 5 bases short and J 5 bases short, with 9 bases between. CDR3 size: 12 residues. Germline CDR1 SGHVS, CDR2 FNYEAQ. The CDR3 DNA reads as TGTGCCAGCAGCGCACTTCGGACTGAAGCTTTCTTT. Translation: CASSALRTEAFF.

The V call is TRBV5-6, the J call TRBJ2-7; D ambiguous. The V gene lost 9 bases and the J gene lost 0 bases, with 13 bases spanning the gap. Germline CDR1 and CDR2: SGHDT and YYEEEE. The CDR3 is 13 amino acids. The CDR3 DNA reads TGTGCCACCCGAAAGGGATCCTCCTACGAGCAGTACTTC. As protein: CATRKGSSYEQYF. The full variable domain, with the rest looked up from reference TRBV5-6 and TRBJ2-7, is DAGVTQSPTHLIKTRGQQVTLRCSPKSGHDTVSWYQQALGQGPQFIFQYYEEEERQRGNFPDRFSGHQFPNYSSELNVNALLLGDSALYLCATRKGSSYEQYFGPGTRLTVT.

This rearrangement joins TRBV9 to TRBJ2-6, with no clear D. This CDR3 contains 16 residues. V was shortened by 9 bases and J by 0 bases, with 16 bases between the two germline ends. Germline loops: CDR1 SGDLS, CDR2 YYNGEE. The CDR3: CATAAGRPSGANVLTF. CDR3 nucleotides: TGTGCCACCGCCGCCGGTAGGCCCTCTGGGGCCAACGTCCTGACTTTC.

The chain recombines TRBV7-3 with TRBJ2-1; TRBD2 matches 9 bases. The V segment lost 4 bases and the J segment 4 bases; nucleotides outside the gene matches: 5. Germline V gene sequence: CDR1 SGHTA, CDR2 FQGTGA. This CDR3 is 15 amino acids long. This CDR3 is CASSSDSGGYNEQFF. CDR3 nucleotide sequence: TGTGCCAGCAGCTCGGATAGCGGGGGATACAATGAGCAGTTCTTC.